These 5 T cell receptor beta chains share one sample of origin, sequenced in a study of blood T cells in healthy people across ages (dated by TCRdb to the mid-2010s). Libraries were built with 5' RACE. The sequencing machine was an Illumina HiSeq 2500. The second PCR ran for roughly 6 to 11 cycles and used a J-beta primer mix along with a sample-barcoded 5' primer. TCRdb itself trimmed the public reads at Q25 with fastp, ran MiXCR and retained productive beta chains. Duplicate CDR3 protein sequences are folded into a single record with the most common DNA and genes. The sample data list about 1,500,000 distinct CDR3 sequences, and under 30% of these were observed just once. About 7.7% of the sample is held by the ten biggest clonotypes. The sequenced sample consisted of blood. The receptor source for this set is a woman in her 30s in good health.

This clonotype appeared many times. The V call is TRBV4-3, the J call TRBJ2-7; no clear D. The germline V gene encodes CDR1 LGHNA and CDR2 YSLEER. The CDR3 has 14 residues. Trimming shortened V by 1 base and J by 0 bases, and 7 bases separated the two germline ends. The CDR3 region is CASSQGRNSYEQYF. The CDR3 bases are TGCGCCAGCAGCCAAGGTCGTAACTCCTACGAGCAGTACTTC.

In this sample, this clonotype turned up many times. The chain combines TRBV6-6 with TRBJ1-2; D is possibly TRBD1 (5 bases). The CDR3 is made up of 11 amino acids. Germline V CDR1 and CDR2: MNHNY, SVGAGI (reference sequence). The ends were cut back, 6 bases at V and 5 bases at J, with 7 bases in the middle. The CDR3 loop reads CASRAGYGYTF. The DNA for the CDR3 is TGTGCCAGCAGAGCAGGGTATGGCTACACCTTC.

The rearrangement joins TRBV5-1 to TRBJ1-6; the D is unclear. Germline loops: CDR1 SGHRS, CDR2 YFSETQ. The CDR3 spans 13 residues. Trimming removed 4 bases from V and 14 bases from J, with 16 bases in between. The CDR3 DNA is TGCGCCAGCAGCGTCAATTCCGGCGGATCCCTCCACTTT. Translated, it gives CASSVNSGGSLHF. The entire variable domain, with the rest obtained from reference TRBV5-1 and TRBJ1-6, is as follows: KAGVTQTPRYLIKTRGQQVTLSCSPISGHRSVSWYQQTPGQGLQFLFEYFSETQRNKGNFPGRFSGRQFSNSRSEMNVSTLELGDSALYLCASSVNSGGSLHFGNGTRLTVT.

This clonotype turned up a few times. This sequence joins TRBV29-1 and TRBJ1-1; TRBD1 matches 7 bases. CDR1 SQVTM and CDR2 ANQGSEA come from the germline V gene. Germline trimming cut 7 bases from V and 0 bases from J; bases unmatched to any gene: 11. The CDR3 consists of 15 residues. CDR3 loop: CSALTGEGMNTEAFF. The CDR3 DNA follows: TGCAGCGCCCTTACAGGGGAGGGCATGAACACTGAAGCTTTCTTT. Filled out from reference TRBV29-1 and TRBJ1-1, the complete variable domain reads SAVISQKPSRDICQRGTSLTIQCQVDSQVTMMFWYRQQPGQSLTLIATANQGSEATYESGFVIDKFPISRPNLTFSTLTVSNMSPEDSSIYLCSALTGEGMNTEAFFGQGTRLTVV.

This clonotype showed up just a few times. CDR3 bases: TGTGCCAGCAGTGAAACTTATGGGACGCAAGGGGGTCGACATTCACCCCTCCACTTT. Amino acids: CASSETYGTQGGRHSPLHF. This chain uses TRBV2 with TRBJ1-6; D may be TRBD1 (6 bases). Looked up from germline, CDR1 is SNHLY and CDR2 is FYNNEI. The V and J ends lost 2 bases and 8 bases respectively, with 25 bases between them. The CDR3 sequence is 19 residues long.